This T cell receptor (beta chain) was recovered during a study of blood T cell repertoires in COVID-19. Sequencing was performed with immunoSEQ multiplex PCR; in TCRdb, only in-frame clones are kept and a portion is missing. The table shows roughly 150,000 clones, with approximately 84% occurring only once. A note on this clone: Distinct nucleotide sequences in the sample also encode this CDR3.

Germline loops: CDR1 MNHEY, CDR2 SVGAGI. This CDR3 spans 11 amino acids. V shed 6 bases and J shed 2 bases, with 4 bases lying between them. This clonotype originated in a woman aged 60 to 75 with COVID-19, enrolled during active disease. The chain uses TRBV6-5 and TRBJ2-5; no clear D gene. What was sequenced was peripheral blood. The CDR3 reads CASRLQETQYF. The CDR3 DNA follows: TGTGCCAGCAGACTACAAGAGACCCAGTACTTC.